This TCR beta chain was sequenced in a study of CD8+CD57+ T cells in acquired aplastic anemia. Across the study: Sorted CD4+ and CD8+ cells gave a mean 3.2 ug DNA, range 0.2 to 27.4 ug.

Genomic DNA constituted the template upon which TCR beta VDJ and CDR3 profiling was performed. A single record per CDR3 protein comes from TCRdb applying MiXCR to the reads. The table includes some 200,000 distinct CDR3 sequences, 48% detected once. A note on this clonotype: Antigen: not known. A read error is possible here, since a much larger clone lies one base away.

CD8+CD57+ cell expansion, shown by flow cytometry, had occurred in the patients selected for sequencing. Germline V gene lookup returns CDR1 SGDLS and CDR2 YYNGEE. The CDR3 runs to 15 residues. Overall study results and limits: Roughly 30 CD8+ CDR3 sequences occurred in both the patients and the controls.

Sequencing input: sorted CD4+, CD8+, or CD8+CD57+ T cells (not recorded which) from PBMCs. The rearrangement links TRBV9 to TRBJ1-2; TRBD1 aligns across 7 bases. The sequence was collected from a human donor with aplastic anemia. The CDR3 DNA follows: TGTGCCAGCAGCGTAGATGAGGGGGCGAACTATGGCTGCACCTTC. Protein product: CASSVDEGANYGCTF.